The rows below give T cell receptor beta chains drawn from one sample of a study of blood T cells in healthy people across ages. One entry per CDR3 protein, called by TCRdb with MiXCR from the 5' RACE reads. The repertoire includes approximately 780,000 distinct CDR3 sequences, approximately 24% of them detected once, and 3% sits in the top ten. The same sample was also studied in work on T cells of mothers and their children.

The sequenced material came from blood. These receptors all come from a boy aged 10-17 years in good health. CDR3s include the opening cysteine and the closing phenylalanine or tryptophan. The order of the fields is D gene, CDR3 length, V gene, J gene, clone size, CDR3 DNA, CDR3 protein. A D gene is named only where the DNA matches it firmly. For some rows the clone size is stated as once, few or many, or as a class when expanded; others skip it.

d_call: .; cdr3_length: 12; v_call: TRBV20-1; j_call: TRBJ2-7; clone_size: .; cdr3_nt: TGCAGCGGTACAGCGACTGGCTACGAGCAGTACTTC; cdr3_aa: CSGTATGYEQYF
d_call: TRBD1; cdr3_length: 14; v_call: TRBV6-5; j_call: TRBJ2-1; clone_size: .; cdr3_nt: TGTGCCAGCAGTATCCGGGACAGGGGGAATGAGCAGTTCTTC; cdr3_aa: CASSIRDRGNEQFF
d_call: TRBD1; cdr3_length: 15; v_call: TRBV28; j_call: TRBJ2-5; clone_size: few; cdr3_nt: TGTGCCAGCAGTTTCCGTGACAGGGGATTCGGGACCCAGTACTTC; cdr3_aa: CASSFRDRGFGTQYF
d_call: TRBD1; cdr3_length: 16; v_call: TRBV20-1; j_call: TRBJ1-6; clone_size: once; cdr3_nt: TGCAGTGCTAGAGAGCTACAGGGGGCGAGGTACTCACCCCTCCACTTT; cdr3_aa: CSARELQGARYSPLHF
d_call: TRBD2; cdr3_length: 15; v_call: TRBV5-6; j_call: TRBJ2-7; clone_size: .; cdr3_nt: TGTGCCAGCAGCTGGACTAGCGGGGGCCCTAACGAGCAGTACTTC; cdr3_aa: CASSWTSGGPNEQYF
d_call: .; cdr3_length: 13; v_call: TRBV19; j_call: TRBJ1-5; clone_size: .; cdr3_nt: TGTGCCAGTAGTATTGGGTTGGATCAGCCCCAGCATTTT; cdr3_aa: CASSIGLDQPQHF
d_call: .; cdr3_length: 15; v_call: TRBV6-5; j_call: TRBJ1-4; clone_size: once; cdr3_nt: TGTGCCAGCAGTTCGGACAGCCCAACTAATGAAAAACCGTTTTTT; cdr3_aa: CASSSDSPTNEKPFF
d_call: TRBD1; cdr3_length: 12; v_call: TRBV20-1; j_call: TRBJ1-3; clone_size: few; cdr3_nt: TGCAGTGCGGGGGACAGTGGAAACACCATATATTTT; cdr3_aa: CSAGDSGNTIYF
d_call: TRBD1; cdr3_length: 14; v_call: TRBV20-1; j_call: TRBJ1-2; clone_size: few; cdr3_nt: TGCAGTGCTAGAGATAGGGGACAGGGCTATGGCTACACCTTC; cdr3_aa: CSARDRGQGYGYTF
d_call: .; cdr3_length: 13; v_call: TRBV4-1; j_call: TRBJ2-3; clone_size: .; cdr3_nt: TGCGCCAGCAGCCAAGAGCGGGGAGATACGCAGTATTTT; cdr3_aa: CASSQERGDTQYF
d_call: .; cdr3_length: 11; v_call: TRBV19; j_call: TRBJ1-2; clone_size: .; cdr3_nt: TGTGCCCTTGGCAATCACTATGGCTACACCTTC; cdr3_aa: CALGNHYGYTF
d_call: TRBD1; cdr3_length: 14; v_call: TRBV25-1; j_call: TRBJ1-2; clone_size: few; cdr3_nt: TGTGCCAGCAGTGAACCCGGGACAGCCTATGGCTACACCTTC; cdr3_aa: CASSEPGTAYGYTF
d_call: .; cdr3_length: 15; v_call: TRBV5-1; j_call: TRBJ2-3; clone_size: .; cdr3_nt: TGCGCCAGCAGCCGGAGGACGGAGCGCACAGATACGCAGTATTTT; cdr3_aa: CASSRRTERTDTQYF
d_call: TRBD2; cdr3_length: 15; v_call: TRBV5-1; j_call: TRBJ2-1; clone_size: few; cdr3_nt: TGCGCCAGCAGCGGGACTAGCGGGGCTTTCAATGAGCAGTTCTTC; cdr3_aa: CASSGTSGAFNEQFF
d_call: TRBD1; cdr3_length: 15; v_call: TRBV19; j_call: TRBJ1-4; clone_size: .; cdr3_nt: TGTGCCAGTAGTGGAACAGGGGGCGTTGGAGAAAAACTGTTTTTT; cdr3_aa: CASSGTGGVGEKLFF
d_call: .; cdr3_length: 14; v_call: TRBV21-1; j_call: TRBJ2-7; clone_size: few; cdr3_nt: TGTGCCAGGACCTTAACTACGGGGGCCTACGAGCAGTACTTC; cdr3_aa: CARTLTTGAYEQYF
d_call: TRBD1; cdr3_length: 14; v_call: TRBV5-5; j_call: TRBJ2-5; clone_size: few; cdr3_nt: TGTGCCAGCAACTTCGGACAGGGATGGGAGACCCAGTGCTTC; cdr3_aa: CASNFGQGWETQCF
d_call: .; cdr3_length: 11; v_call: TRBV6-5; j_call: TRBJ2-2; clone_size: .; cdr3_nt: TGTGCCAGCAAACGAACCGGGGAGCTGTTTTTT; cdr3_aa: CASKRTGELFF
d_call: .; cdr3_length: 16; v_call: TRBV10-3; j_call: TRBJ2-1; clone_size: few; cdr3_nt: TGTGCCATCACCGGGACCGGGACTGGCAACTACAATGAGCAGTTCTTC; cdr3_aa: CAITGTGTGNYNEQFF
d_call: TRBD1; cdr3_length: 15; v_call: TRBV19; j_call: TRBJ1-5; clone_size: .; cdr3_nt: TGTGCCAGTCGTATTTCCGGGACAGCAGACGGGCCCCAGCATTTT; cdr3_aa: CASRISGTADGPQHF
d_call: .; cdr3_length: 14; v_call: TRBV5-1; j_call: TRBJ2-1; clone_size: .; cdr3_nt: TGCGCCAGCGGATCGATACAGGGGAGGAATGAGCAGTTCTTC; cdr3_aa: CASGSIQGRNEQFF
d_call: TRBD1; cdr3_length: 14; v_call: TRBV2; j_call: TRBJ2-1; clone_size: .; cdr3_nt: TGTGCCAGCATGACAGGGATCTCCTACAATGAGCAGTTCTTC; cdr3_aa: CASMTGISYNEQFF
d_call: .; cdr3_length: 14; v_call: TRBV20-1; j_call: TRBJ2-1; clone_size: .; cdr3_nt: TGCAGTGCTAGAGATACTATTGACATGACCAAAACGCACTTC; cdr3_aa: CSARDTIDMTKTHF
d_call: .; cdr3_length: 13; v_call: TRBV27; j_call: TRBJ2-3; clone_size: .; cdr3_nt: TGTGCCAGCAGTTTATATCGGGGAGATACGCAGTATTTT; cdr3_aa: CASSLYRGDTQYF
d_call: .; cdr3_length: 13; v_call: TRBV6-2/TRBV6-3; j_call: TRBJ1-1; clone_size: few; cdr3_nt: TGTGCCAGCACCACGACAGGTCACACTGAAGCTTTCTTT; cdr3_aa: CASTTTGHTEAFF
d_call: .; cdr3_length: 12; v_call: TRBV11-2; j_call: TRBJ2-5; clone_size: .; cdr3_nt: TGTGCCAGCAACAAAGGGGGGGGGACCCAGTACTTC; cdr3_aa: CASNKGGGTQYF
d_call: TRBD2; cdr3_length: 17; v_call: TRBV10-2; j_call: TRBJ2-5; clone_size: .; cdr3_nt: TGCGCCAGCAGTGAGTCAAGCCTAGCGGGGGGGCGAGAGACCCAGTACTTC; cdr3_aa: CASSESSLAGGRETQYF
d_call: .; cdr3_length: 14; v_call: TRBV10-1; j_call: TRBJ2-2; clone_size: few; cdr3_nt: TGCGCCAGCAGTACCATAGCGAACACCGGGGAGCTGTTTTTT; cdr3_aa: CASSTIANTGELFF
d_call: .; cdr3_length: 16; v_call: TRBV29-1; j_call: TRBJ2-6; clone_size: .; cdr3_nt: TGCAGCGTTGAAGGAGTACGGAACTCTGGGGCCAACGTCCTGACTTTC; cdr3_aa: CSVEGVRNSGANVLTF
d_call: .; cdr3_length: 15; v_call: TRBV7-3; j_call: TRBJ2-3; clone_size: .; cdr3_nt: TGTGCCAGCAGCTTTAAGGCACTCGGGACAGATACGCAGTATTTT; cdr3_aa: CASSFKALGTDTQYF
d_call: TRBD1; cdr3_length: 14; v_call: TRBV2; j_call: TRBJ2-4; clone_size: .; cdr3_nt: TGTGCCAGCAGTACTCGGACAGGTTTGAGCATTCAGTACTTC; cdr3_aa: CASSTRTGLSIQYF
d_call: .; cdr3_length: 12; v_call: TRBV6-1; j_call: TRBJ2-7; clone_size: .; cdr3_nt: TGTGCCAGCACCTCGGGTCGCTACGAGCGGTACTTC; cdr3_aa: CASTSGRYERYF
d_call: .; cdr3_length: 17; v_call: TRBV5-1; j_call: TRBJ2-1; clone_size: .; cdr3_nt: TGCGCCAGCAGCTTGGCCGTAAGCGCGGGGGCAATTAATGAGCAGTTCTTC; cdr3_aa: CASSLAVSAGAINEQFF
d_call: .; cdr3_length: 12; v_call: TRBV21-1; j_call: TRBJ2-7; clone_size: .; cdr3_nt: TGTGCCAGCAGCATGGGTCCTCCAAGTCCGTACTTC; cdr3_aa: CASSMGPPSPYF
d_call: TRBD2; cdr3_length: 13; v_call: TRBV11-2; j_call: TRBJ2-1; clone_size: .; cdr3_nt: TGTGCCAGCACTGCCGGGACTAGAGATGAGCAGTTCTTC; cdr3_aa: CASTAGTRDEQFF
d_call: TRBD2; cdr3_length: 14; v_call: TRBV5-1; j_call: TRBJ2-1; clone_size: .; cdr3_nt: TGCGCCAGCAGCTTGAGGGGACTAGGGAATGAGCAGTTCTTC; cdr3_aa: CASSLRGLGNEQFF
d_call: .; cdr3_length: 15; v_call: TRBV20-1; j_call: TRBJ2-7; clone_size: .; cdr3_nt: TGCAGTGCTAGAGATCAAGGCAGGGGAACTTACGAGCAGTACTTC; cdr3_aa: CSARDQGRGTYEQYF
d_call: TRBD1; cdr3_length: 15; v_call: TRBV12-3/TRBV12-4; j_call: TRBJ2-1; clone_size: .; cdr3_nt: TGTGCCAGCAGTTTTGATCCGGGACAGGGCAATGAGCAGTTCTTC; cdr3_aa: CASSFDPGQGNEQFF
d_call: TRBD2; cdr3_length: 13; v_call: TRBV14; j_call: TRBJ2-1; clone_size: .; cdr3_nt: TGTGCCACCCGGACTAGCGGGGGGCTCCTGCAGTTCTTC; cdr3_aa: CATRTSGGLLQFF
d_call: TRBD2; cdr3_length: 15; v_call: TRBV2; j_call: TRBJ2-1; clone_size: .; cdr3_nt: TGTGCCAGCAGTGCGGCTAGCGGGGGGGCCGATGAGCAGTTCTTC; cdr3_aa: CASSAASGGADEQFF
d_call: .; cdr3_length: 14; v_call: TRBV20-1; j_call: TRBJ2-1; clone_size: few; cdr3_nt: TGCAGTGCCACCTCCGCTAAGTCGGGCTATGAGCAGTTCTTC; cdr3_aa: CSATSAKSGYEQFF